The rows below give T cell receptor beta chains drawn from one sample of a study of cytomegalovirus exposure and HLA in healthy donors. Measured with immunoSEQ multiplex PCR; TCRdb has only the in-frame clones, and not every one. The data contain more than 120,000 clones, roughly 89% of them singletons. Sequencing was done on a sample of PBMCs. The receptor set was obtained from a man aged 18 to 29 in good health and CMV-seropositive. The CDR3 runs from the conserved cysteine through the conserved F or W. A D gene is named only where the DNA matches it firmly. Some rows mark clone size as missing; the rest say once, few, many or name a class of expanded clone.

cdr3_aa,cdr3_nt,j_call,d_call,clone_size,v_call
CASSQAPTTGNTIYF,TGCGCCAGCAGCCAAGCACCAACTACTGGAAACACCATATATTTT,TRBJ1-3,-,once,TRBV4-1
CASSEQGMSYEQYF,TGTGCCAGCAGTGAACAGGGGATGAGCTACGAGCAGTACTTC,TRBJ2-7,TRBD1,-,TRBV28
CASSISFVKTGAYEQYF,TGTGCCAGCAGTATCTCGTTTGTAAAGACAGGGGCCTACGAGCAGTACTTC,TRBJ2-7,TRBD1,-,TRBV27
CASSQGTSGSATQYF,TGTGCCAGCAGTCAAGGGACTAGCGGCTCGGCTACGCAGTATTTT,TRBJ2-3,TRBD2,-,TRBV6-5
CASSLSAGGPRDTQYF,TGTGCCAGCAGTTTATCGGCGGGGGGGCCTCGTGATACGCAGTATTTT,TRBJ2-3,TRBD2,-,TRBV27
CASSPPNSPDTQYF,TGTGCCAGCTCCCCTCCGAACAGCCCCGATACGCAGTATTTT,TRBJ2-3,-,-,TRBV18
CASSASYRVGELFF,TGTGCCAGCAGTGCCTCTTACAGGGTCGGGGAGCTGTTTTTT,TRBJ2-2,-,-,TRBV25-1
CASSVEGTGNTEAFF,TGTGCCAGCAGCGTAGAAGGGACAGGGAACACTGAAGCTTTCTTT,TRBJ1-1,TRBD1,-,TRBV9
CASSSGLAETDTQYF,TGTGCCAGCAGCTCTGGACTAGCGGAGACAGATACGCAGTATTTT,TRBJ2-3,TRBD2,-,TRBV5-5
CASSSGTGWDTEAFF,TGCGCCAGCAGCTCCGGGACAGGATGGGACACTGAAGCTTTCTTT,TRBJ1-1,TRBD1,-,TRBV5-1
CASSYSSDEQYF,TGTGCCAGCAGTTACTCGTCGGACGAGCAGTACTTC,TRBJ2-7,-,-,TRBV6-5
CASSFAAGELFF,TGTGCCAGCAGCTTCGCGGCCGGGGAGCTGTTTTTT,TRBJ2-2,-,-,TRBV5-6
CASKKQGIDYGYTF,TGTGCCAGCAAAAAACAGGGAATTGACTATGGCTACACCTTC,TRBJ1-2,-,-,TRBV2
CASSHSEDRAGNTIYF,TGTGCCAGCAGCCATTCCGAGGACAGGGCCGGAAACACCATATATTTT,TRBJ1-3,TRBD1,-,TRBV4-2
CASSRTGGRAEEAFF,TGCGCCAGCAGCCGGACAGGGGGGAGGGCGGAGGAAGCTTTCTTT,TRBJ1-1,TRBD1,-,TRBV4-1
CASSATGGIAGNTIYF,TGTGCCAGCAGCGCGACAGGGGGAATCGCTGGAAACACCATATATTTT,TRBJ1-3,TRBD1,-,TRBV2
CASTPRGTDTQYF,TGTGCCAGCACCCCCCGGGGCACAGATACGCAGTATTTT,TRBJ2-3,-,-,TRBV27
CASSVTITEQFF,TGTGCCAGCAGTGTAACAATCACTGAGCAGTTCTTC,TRBJ2-1,-,-,TRBV2
CASSVLQGRAYNSPLHF,TGTGCCAGCAGTGTGCTCCAGGGGCGCGCCTATAATTCACCCCTCCACTTT,TRBJ1-6,-,-,TRBV6-1
CASSLGRQGGADTQYF,TGTGCCAGCAGCTTAGGACGACAGGGGGGAGCAGATACGCAGTATTTT,TRBJ2-3,TRBD1,-,TRBV7-3
CASSHATNEKLFF,TGTGCCAGCAGCCATGCAACTAATGAAAAACTGTTTTTT,TRBJ1-4,-,-,TRBV7-6
CASSLLDSMNTEAFF,TGCGCCAGCAGCCTATTAGACAGTATGAACACTGAAGCTTTCTTT,TRBJ1-1,-,-,TRBV5-1
CASSPQGTEAFF,TGTGCCAGCAGCCCACAGGGGACTGAAGCTTTCTTT,TRBJ1-1,TRBD1,few,TRBV7-9
CASRPGTSGDNEQFF,TGTGCCAGCAGACCCGGGACTAGCGGAGACAATGAGCAGTTCTTC,TRBJ2-1,TRBD2,-,TRBV2
CAWSTGTGGSKQYF,TGTGCCTGGAGTACCGGGACAGGGGGCTCGAAGCAGTACTTC,TRBJ2-7,TRBD1,-,TRBV30
CASSDRADNQPQHF,TGTGCCAGCTCGGACAGGGCGGACAATCAGCCCCAGCATTTT,TRBJ1-5,TRBD1,-,TRBV18
CASSTVGGFEAFF,TGTGCCAGCAGTACGGTGGGGGGGTTTGAAGCTTTCTTT,TRBJ1-1,-,-,TRBV6-5
CAWRALGAGAMANVLTF,TGTGCCTGGAGAGCCTTAGGGGCAGGGGCTATGGCCAACGTCCTGACTTTC,TRBJ2-6,-,-,TRBV30
CASNSPGQGLTEAFF,TGTGCCAGCAATTCCCCCGGACAGGGTTTGACTGAAGCTTTCTTT,TRBJ1-1,TRBD1,-,TRBV28
CASSLYGTLLSNQPQHF,TGTGCCAGCAGCTTATACGGGACACTCCTTAGCAATCAGCCCCAGCATTTT,TRBJ1-5,-,-,TRBV7-8
CASSLRGLPTDTQYF,TGTGCCAGCAGCTTAAGGGGACTACCCACAGATACGCAGTATTTT,TRBJ2-3,TRBD2,-,TRBV11-2
CASSHTRDTIYF,TGTGCCAGCAGCCATACACGGGACACCATATATTTT,TRBJ1-3,-,-,TRBV7-8
CSADKNTEAFF,TGCAGTGCTGACAAGAACACTGAAGCTTTCTTT,TRBJ1-1,-,-,TRBV20-1
CASSPWQGANYGYTF,TGTGCCAGCAGCCCGTGGCAGGGGGCAAACTATGGCTACACCTTC,TRBJ1-2,TRBD1,-,TRBV7-2